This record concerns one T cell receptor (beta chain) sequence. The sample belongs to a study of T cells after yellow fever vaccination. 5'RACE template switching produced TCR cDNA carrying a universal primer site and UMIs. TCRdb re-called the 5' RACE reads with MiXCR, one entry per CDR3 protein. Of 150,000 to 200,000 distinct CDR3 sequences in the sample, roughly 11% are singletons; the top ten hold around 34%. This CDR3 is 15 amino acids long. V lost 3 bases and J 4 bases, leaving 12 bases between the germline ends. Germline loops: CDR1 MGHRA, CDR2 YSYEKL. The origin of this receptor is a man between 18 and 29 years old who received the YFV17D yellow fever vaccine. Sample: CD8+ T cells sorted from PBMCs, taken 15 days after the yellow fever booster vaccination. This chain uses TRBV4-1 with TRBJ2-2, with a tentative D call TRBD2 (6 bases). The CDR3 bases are TGCGCCAGCAGCCAGTCGGGGGTTGTCACCGGGGAGCTGTTTTTT. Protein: CASSQSGVVTGELFF.